This T cell receptor beta chain was profiled in a study of cytomegalovirus exposure and HLA in healthy donors. Germline loops: CDR1 SGHNT, CDR2 YYREEE (reference sequence). After removal of 2 bases from V and 5 bases from J, the junction contained 3 bases not matched to a gene. CDR3 length: 15 amino acids. The PCR contained 60 Vbeta and 13 Jbeta primers. Assay used: immunoSEQ multiplex PCR; TCRdb lists only in-frame clones, some missing. Here the sample spans 150,000 to 200,000 clones, about four fifths being singletons. When sampled, the donors appeared nominally healthy, though they likely had unrecorded immune exposures.

The receptor's source is a male donor in good health and CMV-seronegative. The material sequenced was PBMCs. The chain recombines TRBV5-4 with TRBJ2-1; TRBD2 matches at 11 bases. The CDR3 loop reads CASSFGTSGHNEQFF. The DNA of the CDR3 is TGTGCCAGCAGCTTCGGGACTAGCGGACACAATGAGCAGTTCTTC.